In its sample, the clone carrying this T cell receptor (beta chain) was seen many times. Antigen: not known. Indicated treatment: 15 Gy SBRT to primary tumor, nephrectomy 4 weeks later. This CDR3 contains 17 residues. Trimming at V came to 1 base and at J to 4 bases, leaving 10 bases not matched to a gene. Per the germline V gene, CDR1 is SGHRS and CDR2 is YFSETQ. The data stem from a study of radiation and T cells in renal cell carcinoma. The protocol was immunoSEQ multiplex PCR, while the TCRdb copy is restricted to in-frame clones and leaves out a portion. The table records about 18,000 clones, less than 65% of them present only once. Overall study results and limits: In blood, top tumor clones expanded by 2 weeks, shrinking by 4.

The sequenced sample was tumor tissue, obtained from a patient whose treatment included radiotherapy and nephrectomy. The V call is TRBV5-1, the J call TRBJ2-3; 9 positions match TRBD2. This sequence was found in a man aged 45-65 years with renal cell carcinoma. The CDR3 loop is CASSLRLAGMGADTQYF. CDR3 DNA sequence: TGCGCCAGCAGCTTGCGGCTAGCGGGGATGGGGGCAGATACGCAGTATTTT.